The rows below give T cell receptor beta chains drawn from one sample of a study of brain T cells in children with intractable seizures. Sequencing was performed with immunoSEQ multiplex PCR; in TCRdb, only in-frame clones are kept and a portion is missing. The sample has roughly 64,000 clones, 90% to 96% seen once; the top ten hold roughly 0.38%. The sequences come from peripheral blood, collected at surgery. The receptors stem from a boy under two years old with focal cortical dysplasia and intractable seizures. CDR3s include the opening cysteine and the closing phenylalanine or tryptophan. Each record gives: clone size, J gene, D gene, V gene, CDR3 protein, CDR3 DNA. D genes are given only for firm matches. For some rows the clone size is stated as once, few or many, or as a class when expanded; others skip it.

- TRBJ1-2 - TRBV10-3 CAISFDRRYGYTF TGTGCCATCAGTTTTGACAGAAGATATGGCTACACCTTC
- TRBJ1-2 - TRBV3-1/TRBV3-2 CASSPGQGLGYTF TGTGCCAGCAGCCCGGGGCAGGGGTTAGGCTACACCTTC
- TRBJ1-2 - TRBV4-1 CASSQDFGVYGYTF TGCGCCAGCAGCCAAGATTTCGGGGTCTATGGCTACACCTTC
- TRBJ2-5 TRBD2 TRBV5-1 CASSPRTSRGETQYF TGCGCCAGCAGCCCCCGGACTAGCAGGGGAGAGACCCAGTACTTC
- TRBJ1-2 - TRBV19 CASSNGGAGGYTF TGTGCCAGTAGTAACGGAGGGGCCGGTGGCTACACCTTC
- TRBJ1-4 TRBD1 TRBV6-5 CASSRTGGEYEKLFF TGTGCCAGCAGTCGAACAGGGGGGGAGTATGAAAAACTGTTTTTT
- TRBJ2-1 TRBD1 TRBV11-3 CASSPRDRESNEQFF TGTGCCAGCAGCCCCCGGGACAGGGAATCTAATGAGCAGTTCTTC
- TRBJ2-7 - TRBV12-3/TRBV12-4 CASSRYSYEQYF TGTGCCAGCAGTCGCTACTCCTACGAGCAGTACTTC
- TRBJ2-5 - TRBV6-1 CASSEALERFGRETQYF TGTGCCAGCAGTGAAGCGCTGGAAAGGTTCGGCCGAGAGACCCAGTACTTC
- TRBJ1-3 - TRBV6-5 CASSYSSQGSGNTIYF TGTGCCAGCAGTTACTCGTCTCAAGGGTCTGGAAACACCATATATTTT
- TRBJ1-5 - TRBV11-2 CASSLGTVPNQPQHF TGTGCCAGCAGCTTAGGCACAGTGCCAAACCAGCCCCAGCATTTT
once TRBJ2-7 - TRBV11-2 CASSLTLAWEQYF TGTGCCAGCAGCTTAACGCTAGCTTGGGAGCAGTACTTC
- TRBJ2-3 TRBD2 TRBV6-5 CASSKGLAGSDTQYF TGTGCCAGCAGTAAGGGACTAGCGGGGTCAGATACGCAGTATTTT
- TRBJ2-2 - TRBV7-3 CASSLLDTGELFF TGTGCCAGCAGCTTACTAGACACCGGGGAGCTGTTTTTT
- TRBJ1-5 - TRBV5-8 CASRSPRGGSQPQHF TGTGCCAGCAGGTCTCCGAGAGGGGGAAGTCAGCCCCAGCATTTT
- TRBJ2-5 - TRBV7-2 CASKPAREQETQYF TGTGCCAGCAAACCAGCGCGGGAACAAGAGACCCAGTACTTC
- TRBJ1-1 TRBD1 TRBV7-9 CASSSSPGTGTNTEAFF TGTGCCAGCAGCTCGAGTCCCGGGACAGGGACGAACACTGAAGCTTTCTTT
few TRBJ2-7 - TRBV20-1 CSASGVGITYEQYF TGCAGTGCTAGTGGGGTCGGGATTACCTACGAGCAGTACTTC
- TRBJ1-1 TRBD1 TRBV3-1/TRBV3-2 CASSHIRGRYTEAFF TGTGCCAGCAGCCACATCAGGGGGAGATACACTGAAGCTTTCTTT
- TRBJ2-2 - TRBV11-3 CASSFLGSGELFF TGTGCCAGCAGCTTTTTAGGGAGCGGGGAGCTGTTTTTT
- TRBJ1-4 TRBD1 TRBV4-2 CASSPRQGATNEKLFF TGTGCCAGCAGCCCCCGACAGGGGGCGACTAATGAAAAACTGTTTTTT
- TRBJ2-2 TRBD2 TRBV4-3 CASSQEPRPGGRGTGELFF TGCGCCAGCAGCCAAGAACCCCGCCCTGGCGGGAGAGGCACCGGGGAGCTGTTTTTT
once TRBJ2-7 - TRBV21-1 CASSPTSGRTPYEQYF TGTGCCAGCAGCCCGACTAGCGGGAGGACCCCCTACGAGCAGTACTTC
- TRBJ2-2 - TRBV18 CASSRTVNTGELFF TGTGCCAGCTCACGGACGGTAAACACCGGGGAGCTGTTTTTT
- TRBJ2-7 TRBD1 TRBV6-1 CASRIKGTGSHEQYF TGTGCCAGCAGAATAAAGGGGACAGGGTCCCACGAGCAGTACTTC
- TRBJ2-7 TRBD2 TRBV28 CASSLRMGGSEQYF TGTGCCAGCAGTCTACGGATGGGAGGGTCCGAGCAGTACTTC
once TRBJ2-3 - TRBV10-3 CAISDKGGHFTDTQYF TGTGCCATCAGTGATAAGGGGGGGCATTTCACAGATACGCAGTATTTT
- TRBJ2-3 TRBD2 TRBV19 CASNAVFAGDTDTQYF TGTGCCAGTAACGCCGTTTTTGCGGGAGACACAGATACGCAGTATTTT
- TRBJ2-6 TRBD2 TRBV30 CAWSVPGLAGNGANVLTF TGTGCCTGGAGTGTCCCGGGACTAGCGGGAAATGGGGCCAACGTCCTGACTTTC
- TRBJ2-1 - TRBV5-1 CASSSPESSNEQFF TGCGCCAGCTCAAGTCCTGAGAGTAGCAATGAGCAGTTCTTC
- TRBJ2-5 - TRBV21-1 CASSKHLSVGHQETQYF TGTGCCAGCAGCAAACACCTAAGCGTGGGCCACCAAGAGACCCAGTACTTC
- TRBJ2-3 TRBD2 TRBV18 CASSPLSGRGVYTQYF TGTGCCAGCTCACCACTTAGCGGGAGAGGGGTGTATACGCAGTATTTT
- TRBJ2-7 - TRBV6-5 CASLIRVSSYEQYF TGTGCCAGCCTAATCAGGGTCTCCTCCTACGAGCAGTACTTC
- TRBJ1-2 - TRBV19 CASRSNGYTF TGTGCCAGTAGGTCGAATGGCTACACCTTC
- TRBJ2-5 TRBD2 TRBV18 CASSPLISGSKKTQYF TGTGCCAGCTCACCATTGATTAGCGGGAGTAAAAAGACCCAGTACTTC
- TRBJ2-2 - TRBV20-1 CSASRGTNTGELFF TGCAGTGCTAGTCGCGGGACGAACACCGGGGAGCTGTTTTTT
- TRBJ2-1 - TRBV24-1 CATSDFNEQFF TGTGCCACCAGTGATTTCAATGAGCAGTTCTTC
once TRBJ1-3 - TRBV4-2 CASSQGTFLSGNTIYF TGTGCCAGCAGCCAAGGGACCTTCCTTTCTGGAAACACCATATATTTT
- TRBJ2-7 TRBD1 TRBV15 CATRSSGQGAYEQYF TGTGCCACCCGTAGCTCCGGACAGGGGGCTTACGAGCAGTACTTC
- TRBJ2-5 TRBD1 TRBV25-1 CASRGQYSQETQYF TGTGCCAGCAGGGGACAGTATAGCCAAGAGACCCAGTACTTC
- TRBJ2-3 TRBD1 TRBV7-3 CASSWTGTSTDTQYF TGTGCCAGCAGCTGGACAGGGACTAGCACAGATACGCAGTATTTT
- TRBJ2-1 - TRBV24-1 CATSDFGLQQFF TGTGCCACCAGTGATTTTGGGCTACAGCAGTTCTTC
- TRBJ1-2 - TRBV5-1 CASKTGISPFFYGYTF TGCGCCAGTAAAACAGGGATAAGTCCCTTTTTCTATGGCTACACCTTC
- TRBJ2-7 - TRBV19 CASSMRDSSSYEQYF TGTGCCAGTAGTATGAGGGACTCAAGCTCCTACGAGCAGTACTTC
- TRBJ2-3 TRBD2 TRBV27 CASSLGGKSTDTQYF TGTGCCAGCAGTTTGGGGGGGAAGAGCACAGATACGCAGTATTTT
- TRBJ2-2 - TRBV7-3 CASSVRGWGTGELFF TGTGCCAGCAGCGTAAGAGGCTGGGGTACCGGGGAGCTGTTTTTT
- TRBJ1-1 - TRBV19 CAAGQTGEAFF TGTGCCGCAGGACAGACCGGAGAAGCTTTCTTT
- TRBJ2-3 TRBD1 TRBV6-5 CATNTGQALQYF TGTGCCACTAACACTGGACAGGCTCTGCAGTATTTT
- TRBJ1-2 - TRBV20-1 CSASKGYYGYTF TGCAGTGCTAGTAAAGGTTACTATGGCTACACCTTC
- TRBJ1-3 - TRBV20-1 CSASVPGASGNTIYF TGCAGTGCTAGTGTCCCGGGGGCCTCTGGAAACACCATATATTTT
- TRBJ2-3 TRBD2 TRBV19 CASSIVGGGSGTQYF TGTGCCAGTAGTATAGTAGGCGGGGGAAGCGGTACGCAGTATTTT
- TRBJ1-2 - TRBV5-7 CASSFTGANYGYTF TGTGCCAGCAGCTTTACGGGGGCTAACTATGGCTACACCTTC
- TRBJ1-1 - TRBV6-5 CASRHRMNTEAFF TGTGCCAGCAGGCACAGAATGAACACTGAAGCTTTCTTT
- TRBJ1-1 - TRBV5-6 CASSLIGMNTEAFF TGTGCCAGCAGCTTAATAGGGATGAACACTGAAGCTTTCTTT
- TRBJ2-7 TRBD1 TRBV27 CASSLRTGGYEQYF TGTGCCAGCAGTTTAAGGACAGGGGGCTACGAGCAGTACTTC
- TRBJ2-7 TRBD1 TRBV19 CASSPSRLRDRGGYEQYF TGTGCCAGTAGTCCCTCCCGTCTCCGGGACAGGGGAGGGTACGAGCAGTACTTC
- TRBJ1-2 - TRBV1 CTSSQGHNYGYTF TGCACCAGCAGCCAAGGTCACAACTATGGCTACACCTTC